This T cell receptor beta chain was captured by sequencing in a study of blood T cells in healthy people across ages. Study-wide findings and caveats: No one knew whether donors had CMV, which possibly confounded expanded clonotype changes. TCR beta diversity, measured per million T cells, fell in a roughly linear way with age. Higher naive T cell percentage went strongly together with higher TCR beta diversity.

This clonotype was counted only a few times. Its matching antigen is unknown. A second 7 to 11 cycle PCR used barcoded and J-beta primers. In TCRdb, the 5' RACE reads were re-called with MiXCR into one record per CDR3 protein. The repertoire includes about 730,000 distinct CDR3 sequences, roughly 47% of them detected once, and 20% to 25% sits in the top ten. J was trimmed by 4 bases and V by 5 bases; bases with no gene match: 11. CDR1 is MNHEY, CDR2 SMNVEV, per germline (reference sequence). The CDR3 is made up of 16 amino acids. The material sequenced was blood. This clonotype originated in a woman in her fifties or sixties in good health. The chain employs TRBV27 and TRBJ1-1, with TRBD1 identical over 9 bases. CDR3 coding DNA: TGTGCCAGCAGTGTGGACAGGGGAGAAGTAATCACTGAAGCTTTCTTT. Translation: CASSVDRGEVITEAFF.